The T cell receptor (beta chain) under discussion was sequenced for a study of human T cells and chemical hapten exposure. The CDR3 runs to 15 residues. Germline V gene data show CDR1 as SGHAT and CDR2 as FQNNGV. V dropped 4 bases and J dropped 5; count of bases not matched to a gene: 7. The library labeled individual cDNA molecules by adding unique molecular identifiers to them. TCRdb re-called the RACE reads with MiXCR, one entry per CDR3 protein. The sample lists 200,000 to 300,000 distinct CDR3 sequences; about 9% were seen once. Study-level findings and limits: The formation of large CDR3 similarity clusters by expanded TCRs significantly exceeded that of controls. With patch test score, the counts of PT1 expanded TCRs showed a positive correlation.

Time point indicated: pre-sensitization, week 0. Treatment defined: therapeutic diphenylcyclopropenone sensitization with weekly scalp DPC. In the case of this clonotype: As yet, its antigen is unknown.

The chain is built from TRBV11-2 and TRBJ1-1; TRBD1 aligns across 10 bases. The material was whole blood, obtained in connection with sensitization to the hapten diphenylcyclopropenone (DPC). The TCR comes from a woman aged 40 to 55 with alopecia areata. Some clones in this sample may be carry-over from other donors' samples. The CDR3 DNA sequence: TGTGCCAGCAGCTCTGGTGGGACAGGGGTGACTGAAGCTTTCTTT. It yields the protein CASSSGGTGVTEAFF.